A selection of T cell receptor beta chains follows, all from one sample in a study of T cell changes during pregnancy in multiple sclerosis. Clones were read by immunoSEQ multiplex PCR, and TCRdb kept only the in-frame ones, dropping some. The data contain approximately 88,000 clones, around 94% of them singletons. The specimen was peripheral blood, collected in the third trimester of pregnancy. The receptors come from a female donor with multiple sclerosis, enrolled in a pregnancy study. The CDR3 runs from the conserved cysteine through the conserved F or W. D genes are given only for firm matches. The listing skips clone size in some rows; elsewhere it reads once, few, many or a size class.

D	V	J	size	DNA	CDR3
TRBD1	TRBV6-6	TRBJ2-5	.	TGTGCCAGCAGTTACGGGACAGGGGGTGAAGAGACCCAGTACTTC	CASSYGTGGEETQYF
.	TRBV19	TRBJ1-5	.	TGTGCCACGGGTGATCAGCCCCAGCATTTT	CATGDQPQHF
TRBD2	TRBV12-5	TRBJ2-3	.	TGTGCTAGTACAGGGTTCTTGGGAGCGGGAGGAGTGGCAGATACGCAGTATTTT	CASTGFLGAGGVADTQYF
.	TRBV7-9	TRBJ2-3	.	TGTGCCAGCAGCATAGCCCCGGGACTCCTCATGACAGATACGCAGTATTTT	CASSIAPGLLMTDTQYF
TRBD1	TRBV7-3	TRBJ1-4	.	TGTGCCAGCAGCTTAGTCGGGACAGGGGGAATATCTGCAACTAATGAAAAACTGTTTTTT	CASSLVGTGGISATNEKLFF
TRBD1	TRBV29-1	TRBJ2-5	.	TGCAGCGGGACAGGAAATCAAGAGACCCAGTACTTC	CSGTGNQETQYF
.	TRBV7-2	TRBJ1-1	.	TGTGCCACGGGCAGACAGATGAACACTGAAGCTTTCTTT	CATGRQMNTEAFF
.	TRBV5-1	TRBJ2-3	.	TGCGCCAGCAGCCGTGACGGGGAGGGGGGAGCGCAGTATTTT	CASSRDGEGGAQYF
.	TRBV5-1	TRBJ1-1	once	TGCGCCAGCAGCTTAGACGGGTTCGGCGGCACTGAAGCTTTCTTT	CASSLDGFGGTEAFF
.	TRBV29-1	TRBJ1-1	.	TGCAGCGTTGAGGTGGCAGGGGTACGTGACACTGAAGCTTTCTTT	CSVEVAGVRDTEAFF
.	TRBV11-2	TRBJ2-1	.	TGTGCCTCCAGGGCCTACAATGAGCAGTTCTTC	CASRAYNEQFF
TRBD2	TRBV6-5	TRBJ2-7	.	TGTGCCAGCAGTGCAGGACTAGCGGACTACGAGCAGTACTTC	CASSAGLADYEQYF
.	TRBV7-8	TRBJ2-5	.	TGTGCCAGCAGCCCTCTTACAGGGATAGAGACCCAGTACTTC	CASSPLTGIETQYF
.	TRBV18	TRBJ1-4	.	TGTGCCAGCTCACTGAGACAGGTTTCTAATGAAAAACTGTTTTTT	CASSLRQVSNEKLFF
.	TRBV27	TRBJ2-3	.	TGTGCCAGCAGTTTGGCGACATGGGGGGCAGATACGCAGTATTTT	CASSLATWGADTQYF
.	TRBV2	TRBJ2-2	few	TGTGCCGGTGGCAAGAACACCGGGGAGCTGTTTTTT	CAGGKNTGELFF
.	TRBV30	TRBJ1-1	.	TGTGCCTGGAGTGTGGCGGGGATAGGGACTGAAGCTTTCTTT	CAWSVAGIGTEAFF
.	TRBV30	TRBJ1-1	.	TGTGCCTGGAGTGTGGGGCAGGCAGCGAACACTGAAGCTTTCTTT	CAWSVGQAANTEAFF
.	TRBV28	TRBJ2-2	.	TGTGCCAGCAGACACAGGGCCGGGGGGACCGGGGAGCTGTTTTTT	CASRHRAGGTGELFF
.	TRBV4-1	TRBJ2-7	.	TGCGCCAGCAGCCAAGTCCTAGCGTCCTCCTACGAGCAGTACTTC	CASSQVLASSYEQYF
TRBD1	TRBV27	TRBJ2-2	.	TGTGCCACCAGACCCACAGGGGCCGGGGAGCTGTTTTTT	CATRPTGAGELFF
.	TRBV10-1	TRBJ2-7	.	TGCGCCAGCAGTGAGTCTGGTGGCCGCTCCTACGAGCAGTACTTC	CASSESGGRSYEQYF
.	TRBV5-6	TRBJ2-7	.	TGTGCCAGCAGCTTGGGCTTCGGGGGCTCCTACGAGCAGTACTTC	CASSLGFGGSYEQYF
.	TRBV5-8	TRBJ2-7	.	TGTGCCAGCAGCTTGGGACAGTACTACGAGCAGTACTTC	CASSLGQYYEQYF
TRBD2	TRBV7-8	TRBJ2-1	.	TGTGCCAGCAGCTTTGGGACTAGCGGGACCAATGAGCAGTTCTTC	CASSFGTSGTNEQFF
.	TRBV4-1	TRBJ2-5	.	TGCGCCAGCAGCCAGCACCCCCCCTCAGGGGGGCAAGAGACCCAGTACTTC	CASSQHPPSGGQETQYF
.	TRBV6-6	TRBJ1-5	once	TGTGCCAGCAGTTCCGACAGTGTTCAGCCCCAGCATTTT	CASSSDSVQPQHF
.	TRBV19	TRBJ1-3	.	TGTGCCAGTAGTATGGGCGGAAACACCATATATTTT	CASSMGGNTIYF
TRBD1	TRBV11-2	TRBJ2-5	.	TGTGCCAGCAGCTGGGGGTTCAGGGGGAGCCAACAAGAGACCCAGTACTTC	CASSWGFRGSQQETQYF
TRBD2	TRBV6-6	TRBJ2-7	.	TGTGCCAGCAGTCAATTAGCGGGAGAGTGGGAGCAGTACTTC	CASSQLAGEWEQYF
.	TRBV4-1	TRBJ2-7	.	TGCGCCAGCGGAGTGGACTTTTTCTACGAGCAGTACTTC	CASGVDFFYEQYF
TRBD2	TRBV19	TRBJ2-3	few	TGTGCCAGTAGGGGTGGGACTAGCACAACAGATACGCAGTATTTT	CASRGGTSTTDTQYF
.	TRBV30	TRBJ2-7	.	TGTGCCTGGAGTGTACAGGTCGCGGCCGAGCAGTACTTC	CAWSVQVAAEQYF
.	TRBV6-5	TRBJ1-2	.	TGTGCCAGCAGTTACTCGCGGCTTCTTGGCTACACCTTC	CASSYSRLLGYTF
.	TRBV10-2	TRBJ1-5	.	TGCGCCAGCAGAAGGGGGGGAGGTCAGCCCCAGCATTTT	CASRRGGGQPQHF
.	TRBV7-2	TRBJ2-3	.	TGTGCCAGCAGCCTGCAGGCGGGCCAGAGGACAGATACGCAGTATTTT	CASSLQAGQRTDTQYF
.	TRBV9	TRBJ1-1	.	TGTGCCAGCAGCGTTTCGGACTGGAACACTGAAGCTTTCTTT	CASSVSDWNTEAFF
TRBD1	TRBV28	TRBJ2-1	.	TGTGCCAGCAGCTCCCGGACAGGGTACAATGAGCAGTTCTTC	CASSSRTGYNEQFF
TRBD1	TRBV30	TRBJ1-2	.	TGTGCCTGGAGTTTACAGGGGAACTATGGCTACACCTTC	CAWSLQGNYGYTF
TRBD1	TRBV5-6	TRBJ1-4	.	TGTGCCAGCAGCACGGGACAGGGGGCGTATCATGAAAAACTGTTTTTT	CASSTGQGAYHEKLFF
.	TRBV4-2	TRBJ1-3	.	TGTGCCAGCAGCCAACCCGGGATCTCTGGAAACACCATATATTTT	CASSQPGISGNTIYF
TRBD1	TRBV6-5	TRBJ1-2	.	TGTGCCAGCAGTATCCGGGACAGGGGTTTTGATGGCTACACCTTC	CASSIRDRGFDGYTF
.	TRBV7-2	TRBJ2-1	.	TGTGCCAGCAGCTTGCGGACTGGGTTCCGGAATGAGCAGTTCTTC	CASSLRTGFRNEQFF
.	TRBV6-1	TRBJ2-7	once	TGTGCCAGCAGTGTTGGTGGTCTAGACTACGAGCAGTACTTC	CASSVGGLDYEQYF
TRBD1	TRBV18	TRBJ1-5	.	TGTGCCAGCTCACCATTACAGGGGTCGGGTCAGCCCCAGCATTTT	CASSPLQGSGQPQHF
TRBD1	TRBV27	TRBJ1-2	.	TGTGCCAGCAGTCCTCGGGACAGACCTAACTATGGCTACACCTTC	CASSPRDRPNYGYTF
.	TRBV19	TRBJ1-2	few	TGTGCCAGTAGTTTTGGGGCAGAACATGGCTACACCTTC	CASSFGAEHGYTF
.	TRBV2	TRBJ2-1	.	TGTGCCACCCCCGGGGAGGAGGATTACAATGAGCAGTTCTTC	CATPGEEDYNEQFF
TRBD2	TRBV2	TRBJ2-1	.	TGTGCCAGCAGTGTTTCACTAGCGCTAAGCTCCTACAATGAGCAGTTCTTC	CASSVSLALSSYNEQFF